The 11 T cell receptor beta chains given below trace back to one sample, sequenced in a study of PD-1 blockade in classical Hodgkin lymphoma. Time point denoted: cycle 4 day 1 (C4D1), after 6 weeks of nivolumab. In every patient, relapse followed autologous stem cell transplantation, while exposure to brentuximab vedotin differed. Repertoires were generated with immunoSEQ multiplex PCR, while TCRdb's copy carries only in-frame clones and drops some. Among about 47,000 clones listed, approximately 80% were seen once. Sample: peripheral blood mononuclear cells (PBMCs), taken before the fourth cycle of nivolumab. The receptors derive from a human donor with classical Hodgkin lymphoma.

The J gene is TRBJ1-2, the V gene TRBV11-2; 11 bases fit TRBD1. Trimming cost V 5 bases and J 8 bases; bases outside gene matches: 10. Per germline, CDR1 SGHAT and CDR2 FQNNGV. This CDR3 comprises 15 residues. The CDR3 DNA reads as TGTGCCAGCAGCCTCGGACAGGGGGCGGTTGTCGGCTACACCTTC. Translating it yields CASSLGQGAVVGYTF.

V gene TRBV5-1 combines with J gene TRBJ1-2, with 8 bases lining up with TRBD1. Germline-derived CDR1 and CDR2 are SGHRS and YFSETQ. The CDR3 sequence is 15 residues long. The V gene end was trimmed by 3 bases and the J gene end by 8 bases; junction bases not matched to a gene: 12. CDR3 protein: CASSSNDRGMGGYTF. CDR3 in DNA: TGCGCCAGCAGCTCCAACGACAGGGGAATGGGGGGCTACACCTTC. Together with reference TRBV5-1 and TRBJ1-2, the CDR3 gives the full variable domain: KAGVTQTPRYLIKTRGQQVTLSCSPISGHRSVSWYQQTPGQGLQFLFEYFSETQRNKGNFPGRFSGRQFSNSRSEMNVSTLELGDSALYLCASSSNDRGMGGYTFGSGTRLTVV.

This chain connects TRBV7-8 to TRBJ2-1; 8 nucleotides agree with TRBD2. This CDR3 has 16 amino acids. With V trimmed by 5 bases and J by 6 bases, 12 bases remained unmatched. Germline assignment: CDR1 SGHVS and CDR2 FQNEAQ. The CDR3 protein is CASSPQVSGALNEQFF. The CDR3 coding sequence is TGTGCCAGCAGCCCCCAAGTTAGCGGGGCCCTCAATGAGCAGTTCTTC.

V is TRBV6-1 and J is TRBJ1-1; 10 bases match TRBD1. Losses at the gene ends were 7 bases for V and 5 bases for J; bases not matched to a gene: 10. The CDR3 has 15 amino acids. Germline CDR1 is MNHNS and CDR2 is SASEGT. In nucleotides, the CDR3 is TGTGCCAGCAAATCCAGACAGGGGGCGCGAACTGAAGCTTTCTTT. It yields the protein CASKSRQGARTEAFF.

J is TRBJ1-1 and V is TRBV6-5, with no clear D. This CDR3 spans 15 amino acids. V was trimmed by 2 bases and J by 0 bases, leaving 10 bases between them. The germline V gene has CDR1 MNHEY and CDR2 SVGAGI. Here the CDR3 DNA reads TGTGCCAGCAGTTACCATGGCAACATGAACACTGAAGCTTTCTTT. Its translation is CASSYHGNMNTEAFF.

This chain joins TRBV7-9 and TRBJ2-3, with no clear D. V gave up 3 bases and J gave up 2 bases, with 12 bases separating them. Germline CDR1 is SEHNR and CDR2 is FQNEAQ (reference sequence). This CDR3 has 15 amino acids. CDR3 residues: CASSFLRGSTDTQYF. CDR3 in DNA: TGTGCCAGCAGCTTTCTACGAGGCTCCACAGATACGCAGTATTTT.

The chain uses TRBV4-1 and TRBJ1-2; maybe TRBD1 (5 bases). The V end lost 0 bases, the J end lost 7 bases, and 15 bases lay between the germline ends. Germline-derived CDR1 and CDR2 are MGHRA and YSYEKL. CDR3 length: 15 amino acids. Written as DNA, the CDR3 is TGCGCCAGCAGCCAAGATGAGCGGACAACCCGTGGCTACACCTTC. The encoded protein is CASSQDERTTRGYTF.

This chain connects TRBV7-9 to TRBJ1-5; D might be TRBD1 (5 bases). V lost 5 bases to trimming and J lost 3 bases, with 11 bases between them. The CDR3 extends over 14 amino acids. The V gene's germline CDR1 is SEHNR and CDR2 FQNEAQ (reference sequence). CDR3 residues: CASSVDSTNQPQHF. The CDR3 coding sequence is TGTGCCAGCAGCGTCGACAGTACCAATCAGCCCCAGCATTTT.

The rearrangement joins TRBV4-1 to TRBJ1-4; D unresolved. The V gene's germline CDR1 is MGHRA and CDR2 YSYEKL. The CDR3 sequence is 15 residues long. The germline V and J ends were trimmed by 1 base and 8 bases, with 14 bases remaining between them. The CDR3 reads CASSQAQTLLEKLFF. CDR3 DNA sequence: TGCGCCAGCAGCCAAGCCCAAACCCTCTTGGAAAAACTGTTTTTT.

This clone appeared a single time. The chain carries TRBV11-1 and TRBJ2-3; D unresolved. With 6 bases removed from V and 7 bases from J, the gap between germline ends came to 14 bases. This CDR3 comprises 13 residues. CDR1 and CDR2 (germline): SGHAT, FQDESV (reference sequence). The CDR3 DNA reads TGTGCCAGCAGGCTCCGAAGAGCAAATACGCAGTATTTT. Translating gives CASRLRRANTQYF. The full variable domain, with the rest looked up from reference TRBV11-1 and TRBJ2-3, is EAEVAQSPRYKITEKSQAVAFWCDPISGHATLYWYRQILGQGPELLVQFQDESVVDDSQLPKDRFSAERLKGVDSTLKIQPAELGDSAMYLCASRLRRANTQYFGPGTRLTVL.

About this clone itself: Other DNA sequences in the same sample also yield this CDR3. The chain employs TRBV7-2 and TRBJ1-5, with D unresolved. The ends were cut back, 3 bases at V and 5 bases at J, with 8 bases in the middle. CDR1 is SGHTA, CDR2 FQGNSA, per germline. This CDR3 region has 13 residues. The CDR3 spells CASSFLVDQPQHF. The CDR3 DNA follows: TGTGCCAGCAGCTTTTTGGTTGATCAGCCCCAGCATTTT.